This entry features one T cell receptor (beta chain) sequence. Its specific antigen is unknown. No base quality information exists; no much larger clone differs at one position. This record comes from a study of cytomegalovirus exposure and HLA in healthy donors (dated by TCRdb to 2017 to 2019). For the study in its entirety: An earlier analysis of fewer than 750 of the donors reported about 260 Gb of sequence data and 90 million to 120 million unique TCR beta sequences obtained from about 200 million T cells. A later genetic analysis took genome-wide SNP genotypes for about 65% of the roughly 670 donors and used that subset as a discovery cohort. Using immunosequencing, the study profiled T cell repertoires from around 670 subjects and related those repertoires to cytomegalovirus serostatus. In a later analysis, previously published TCR beta repertoires from several hundred donors were re-analyzed and high-resolution HLA genotyping was added so that TCR occurrence patterns could be studied. An early release that covered around 590 HLA-typed donors contained approximately 300 gigabases of sequencing data and around 85 million unique TCR sequences. Among the roughly 400 genotyped donors, approximately 82% belonged to the genetic ancestry cluster associated with self-reported Caucasian donors. On average, 235,054 unique TCR beta nucleotide sequences were sequenced per donor among some 420 genotyped donors of the cohort, with roughly 18% of those sequences being non-productive. All discovery cohort repertoires had been generated on a single sequencing platform. In an earlier analysis of more than 550 of the donors, high-throughput TCR beta sequencing was used to judge whether each TCR beta V gene segment behaved as functional or pseudogenic. Both class I and class II loci were covered by HLA typing, at four-digit resolution. A separate validation cohort of approximately 130 different subjects was used in addition to the 666-subject first cohort. The study aimed to test whether cataloging public T cell receptors could reveal signatures of past pathogen exposure. Donor age, sex, ethnicity and CMV serostatus were compiled together with the repertoire data. In the later analysis, no new phenotypic data were used to find candidate immune exposures; instead, reliance was placed on TCR beta sequences and their occurrence across donors. To predict cytomegalovirus infection status, the study brought together high-throughput TCR immunosequencing, statistical association of individual TCRs with disease status, and machine learning. The number of typed donors differed by locus: about 620-630 for A, B, C, DRB1 and DQB1; some 540 for DQA1; around 580 for DPA1; and 400 to 480 for DPB1. Four to six DR-DQ haplotypes were handled as single units for association and clustering, since linkage in the cohort was strong. Paper-wide results and their limitations: V-gene and J-gene trimming of TCR beta chains was associated with a missense DCLRE1C variant in a later genetic analysis, and the association was replicated in an independent cohort. A further reported finding was that TCR beta sequences accurately predicted the HLA-A and HLA-B alleles for most subjects in the first cohort. Because HLA typing was unavailable for some donors at each locus, only the typed subset was used in association tests. In vitro tests confirmed that a few of the cytomegalovirus-associated TCR beta chains recognize cytomegalovirus antigens. In an earlier analysis of approximately 600 of the donors, most TCR beta V segments were observed in productive rearrangements about 87% or about 30% of the time, broadly matching IMGT annotations. The only immune exposure information available for the cohort was CMV serostatus. Compared with the roughly 700-donor mean, donors in an Asian-associated ancestry cluster had fewer N-insertions in productive TCRs, according to a later genetic analysis. Most CMV-associated TCR beta chains appeared to be HLA-restricted in a later analysis, and the HLA associations seemed to be driven largely by CMV exposure. The study listed 150 to 200 TCR beta chains as associated with cytomegalovirus. The classifier was reported to diagnose cytomegalovirus status with high specificity and sensitivity in both the original and validation cohorts. A later analysis found that HLA-associated TCR beta chains were more clonally expanded and had lower generation probabilities than equally common non-associated chains. The sequencing pipeline was judged likely to have produced a cluster of highly shared sequence variants as a technical artifact. The earlier analysis of 587 of the donors excluded roughly 17 rarely observed V segments, including chromosome 9 orphons, because counts were too low. The authors suggested that the approach could potentially be generalized to other disease states and immunological phenotypes. Most TCR sequences were observed very rarely across donors, whereas some public TCRs were present in many individuals. In a later analysis, the rate of TCR association differed among HLA loci, with DRB1 alleles having the most associated TCRs and HLA-C alleles having the fewest. This cohort had only TCR beta chains sequenced, and the lack of alpha or paired-chain data limited which features could be detected. Some IMGT-functional V segments, including TRBV6-2 and TRBV6-3, could not be told apart with the 87-base-pair reads, so those segments were excluded. In a later analysis, about 17,000 TCR beta sequences were associated with specific HLA alleles at a false discovery rate of 0.05. The presence/absence analyses assumed that sequencing depth was roughly uniform across donors, and that assumption may not be true. When HLA alleles, especially DR and DQ, strongly co-occurred, TCR associations were difficult to assign to individual alleles. Several of the top co-occurrence clusters appeared to be linked to parvovirus B19, influenza, CMV and Epstein-Barr virus, according to a later analysis. Correlated functional status among segregating V segments might be attributable to linkage disequilibrium, but an unknown experimental factor could not be ruled out.

The cohort consisted of some 730 healthy bone marrow donors. Cohort members were all nominally healthy when sampled, although unrecorded immune exposures were likely present. The donor was CMV seropositive and belonged to the group of more than 250 seropositive cohort members. Each donor provided a peripheral blood sample, and peripheral blood mononuclear cells were used for TCR beta sequencing. The Qiagen DNeasy Blood Extraction Kit was used to extract genomic DNA from the blood cell samples. The library relied on the immunoSEQ multiplex PCR assay. For the multiplex PCR, a mixture combining 60 forward primers for TCR Vbeta segments and 13 reverse primers for TCR Jbeta segments was used. The CDR3 region of rearranged TCR beta genes was amplified from genomic DNA with a multiplex PCR assay. The amplified TCR beta libraries were sequenced on the Illumina HiSeq System as 87-base-pair reads. The paper's processing steps were these. A later analysis counted about 76 million unique TCR beta chains across the 700 or so repertoires, and around 12 million of these chains were shared by at least two donors. To remove PCR and sequencing errors, raw reads were error-corrected and collapsed into unique sequences using a nearest-neighbor algorithm that merged closely related sequences. V, D and J gene segments were assigned by aligning CDR3 sequences to IMGT reference sequences. For a sequence to be retained, a match of at least six nucleotides to both a V gene segment and a J gene segment was required. Rearrangements were classified as productive when the CDR3 lacked stop codons and remained in frame with V and J, and all other rearrangements were classified as non-productive. CDR3 was defined according to IMGT convention as the region running from the second conserved V-encoded cysteine to the conserved J-encoded phenylalanine. Sequences without an unambiguous match to a single V gene segment were excluded from the earlier analysis of about 630 of the donors. In an earlier analysis of a few hundred of the donors, V segments were called functional above 56.7% productive rearrangements and were called segregating when the between-donor standard deviation exceeded 5%. A statistical classification framework was developed to diagnose cytomegalovirus status using the catalog of TCR beta chain sequences. In a later analysis, TCR nucleotide sequences were compared against IMGT/GENE-DB human TR gene sequences so that V and J genes could be assigned. The TCRdist pipeline was used in a later analysis to assign CDR3 sequences and most-parsimonious VDJ recombination scenarios. A later analysis defined each TCR beta chain by its CDR3 amino acid sequence plus V-gene family, and excluded reads lacking a unique V-gene family. A later analysis removed 550 to 700 highly shared, low-generation-probability nucleotide sequences to deal with suspected cross-contamination and a sequencing artifact. For each public chain, a later analysis derived a clonal expansion index from normalized ranks of inferred template counts within each repertoire. In a later analysis, generation probabilities were computed with a VDJ recombination model fitted to out-of-frame rearrangements, and the resulting probabilities were checked against IGoR. Hypergeometric tests were used in a later analysis to score TCR-TCR, TCR-HLA and TCR-CMV co-occurrence, with a repertoire-size bias correction applied to the TCR pairs. A later analysis estimated false discovery rates by permuting HLA or CMV assignments 20 times. A later analysis grouped co-occurring TCRs with DBSCAN, adding TCRdist sequence similarity when clustering within HLA-allele-positive subsets. Repertoires with fewer than 30,000 or more than 120,000 public chains, plus five repertoires with anomalous nucleotide sharing, were excluded from co-occurrence clustering. TCRdb retrieved this table from immuneACCESS and kept in-frame rearrangements only. Not all clones are present; in checked studies, unresolved V genes account for under half, and no reason is known for the remainder. That table supplies the V and J calls and clone size; D and trimming were determined from the DNA. A total of some 100,000 clones appear in this sample, about 77% of them only once. Over 4% of the sample is held by the ten biggest clonotypes.

CDR1 and CDR2 are drawn from the germline V gene: LGHNA, YSLEER. The CDR3 runs 14 amino acids, cysteine and phenylalanine included. Just CDR3 DNA is preserved here, 42 bases in frame from base 1. V is pared back by 2 bases and J by 0 bases, with 8 bases lying between the germline termini. What was sequenced was PBMCs. The clonotype was recovered from a woman under 30 in good health and CMV-seropositive. This sequence uses TRBV4-3 and TRBJ2-7, with no reliable assignment of the D segment. The DNA sequence reads TGCGCCAGCAGCCAATCCCAGAACTCCTACGAGCAGTACTTC. Protein translation: CASSQSQNSYEQYF.